These T cell receptor beta chains were read from a single sample in a study of OX40 agonist ivuxolimab in advanced cancers. The protocol was immunoSEQ multiplex PCR, while the TCRdb copy is restricted to in-frame clones and leaves out a portion. The table records more than 20,000 clones, roughly 66% of them present only once. The sample consisted of CD4+ or CD8+ T cells sorted from blood, taken in a trial of the OX40 agonist ivuxolimab. These TCRs come from an adult with an advanced solid tumor such as melanoma, head and neck, liver or kidney cancer. CDR3s include the opening cysteine and the closing phenylalanine or tryptophan. Fields, in order: D gene, clone size, V gene, J gene, CDR3 protein, CDR3 DNA. The D gene is left open where the match is weak. Clone size is shown for a subset of rows, as once, few, many or a class of expanded clone.

D gene: NA; clone size: NA; V gene: TRBV21-1; J gene: TRBJ1-5; CDR3 protein: CASSSLDSNQPQHF; CDR3 DNA: TGTGCCAGCAGCTCCCTGGATAGCAATCAGCCCCAGCATTTT
D gene: NA; clone size: NA; V gene: TRBV7-9; J gene: TRBJ1-2; CDR3 protein: CASSYERDLRGYTF; CDR3 DNA: TGTGCCAGCAGTTACGAGAGAGACCTGAGAGGCTACACCTTC
D gene: NA; clone size: NA; V gene: TRBV5-4; J gene: TRBJ2-7; CDR3 protein: CASSLLRDYEQYF; CDR3 DNA: TGTGCCAGCAGCTTGCTGCGGGACTACGAGCAGTACTTC
D gene: NA; clone size: NA; V gene: TRBV7-8; J gene: TRBJ2-7; CDR3 protein: CASSLTGRLGKYF; CDR3 DNA: TGTGCCAGCAGCTTAACCGGGAGACTAGGAAAATACTTC
D gene: TRBD1; clone size: NA; V gene: TRBV25-1; J gene: TRBJ1-1; CDR3 protein: CASSGPGQGATEAFF; CDR3 DNA: TGTGCCAGCAGTGGGCCGGGACAGGGGGCTACTGAAGCTTTCTTT
D gene: NA; clone size: NA; V gene: TRBV28; J gene: TRBJ1-1; CDR3 protein: CASSVTQKNTEAFF; CDR3 DNA: TGTGCCAGCAGTGTGACTCAAAAGAACACTGAAGCTTTCTTT
D gene: NA; clone size: NA; V gene: TRBV5-6; J gene: TRBJ2-7; CDR3 protein: CASSLGYEQYF; CDR3 DNA: TGTGCCAGCAGCTTGGGGTACGAGCAGTACTTC
D gene: NA; clone size: many; V gene: TRBV27; J gene: TRBJ2-7; CDR3 protein: CASSSLAMSSYEQYF; CDR3 DNA: TGTGCCAGCAGTAGTCTAGCCATGAGCTCCTACGAGCAGTACTTC
D gene: TRBD1; clone size: NA; V gene: TRBV7-2; J gene: TRBJ2-2; CDR3 protein: CASSQSGTGEPGELFF; CDR3 DNA: TGTGCCAGCAGCCAATCCGGGACAGGGGAGCCCGGGGAGCTGTTTTTT
D gene: NA; clone size: NA; V gene: TRBV4-1; J gene: TRBJ1-2; CDR3 protein: CASSQGSPLGALSDGYTF; CDR3 DNA: TGCGCCAGCAGCCAAGGTTCGCCCCTGGGGGCCCTTTCCGATGGCTACACCTTC
D gene: TRBD1; clone size: NA; V gene: TRBV6-5; J gene: TRBJ1-1; CDR3 protein: CASTRDRGNTEAFF; CDR3 DNA: TGTGCCAGCACCCGGGACAGGGGGAACACTGAAGCTTTCTTT
D gene: NA; clone size: medium-sized; V gene: TRBV7-8; J gene: TRBJ1-1; CDR3 protein: CASSLGRGPTEAFF; CDR3 DNA: TGTGCCAGCAGCCTAGGGCGGGGGCCCACTGAAGCTTTCTTT
D gene: NA; clone size: NA; V gene: TRBV6-1; J gene: TRBJ2-7; CDR3 protein: CASSIGQSYEQYF; CDR3 DNA: TGTGCCAGCAGTATAGGACAGTCCTACGAGCAGTACTTC
D gene: NA; clone size: NA; V gene: TRBV5-5; J gene: TRBJ1-6; CDR3 protein: CASSFSQNSPLHF; CDR3 DNA: TGTGCCAGCAGTTTTTCCCAGAATTCACCCCTCCACTTT
D gene: TRBD2; clone size: NA; V gene: TRBV19; J gene: TRBJ2-4; CDR3 protein: CASSNPGTSGLAKNIQYF; CDR3 DNA: TGTGCCAGTAGTAACCCTGGGACTAGCGGATTAGCCAAAAACATTCAGTACTTC
D gene: NA; clone size: NA; V gene: TRBV5-6; J gene: TRBJ1-2; CDR3 protein: CASSFPTTNYGYTF; CDR3 DNA: TGTGCCAGCAGCTTCCCCACCACTAACTATGGCTACACCTTC
D gene: TRBD1; clone size: NA; V gene: TRBV28; J gene: TRBJ1-6; CDR3 protein: CASSLRTGGNSPLHF; CDR3 DNA: TGTGCCAGCAGTTTAAGGACAGGGGGAAATTCACCCCTCCACTTT
D gene: NA; clone size: NA; V gene: TRBV6-6; J gene: TRBJ2-1; CDR3 protein: CASIQASYNEQFF; CDR3 DNA: TGTGCCAGCATACAAGCGAGTTACAATGAGCAGTTCTTC
D gene: TRBD1; clone size: NA; V gene: TRBV4-1; J gene: TRBJ2-5; CDR3 protein: CASSQEDREVSTRETQYF; CDR3 DNA: TGCGCCAGCAGCCAAGAGGACAGGGAAGTCAGTACGAGAGAGACCCAGTACTTC
D gene: NA; clone size: once; V gene: TRBV2; J gene: TRBJ2-5; CDR3 protein: CASSEALEAGETQYF; CDR3 DNA: TGTGCCAGCAGTGAGGCTCTGGAGGCAGGGGAGACCCAGTACTTC
D gene: NA; clone size: NA; V gene: TRBV2; J gene: TRBJ1-3; CDR3 protein: CASRLGNSGNTIYF; CDR3 DNA: TGTGCCAGCAGGTTGGGAAACTCTGGAAACACCATATATTTT
D gene: NA; clone size: NA; V gene: TRBV9; J gene: TRBJ2-3; CDR3 protein: CASSGTRDTDTQYF; CDR3 DNA: TGTGCCAGCAGCGGTACCCGTGACACAGATACGCAGTATTTT